This T cell receptor beta chain is from a study of immune evolution from preneoplasia to lung adenocarcinoma. Patients had resection in Japan or China between about 2013 and 2017. The J segment lost 4 bases and the V segment lost 7 bases, leaving 4 bases of the junction unmatched. This CDR3 contains 13 residues. Germline CDR1 is MNHNS and CDR2 is SASEGT. To note about this clone: Its antigen is unknown.

Study-level results: Normal lung had highest clonality; later lesions appeared denser, more diverse.

Here immunoSEQ multiplex PCR was the method, and the copy in TCRdb shows in-frame clones only, minus some. The sample shows tens of thousands of clones, around 80% of them seen only once. Input material: FFPE invasive lung adenocarcinoma tissue. The TCR comes from a person in their sixties with lung adenocarcinoma. The chain couples TRBV6-1 to TRBJ2-5, with 9 bases aligning to TRBD2. CDR3 DNA sequence: TGTGCCAGCAAGCGGGAGGCGGGAGAGACCCAGTACTTC. It codes for CASKREAGETQYF.